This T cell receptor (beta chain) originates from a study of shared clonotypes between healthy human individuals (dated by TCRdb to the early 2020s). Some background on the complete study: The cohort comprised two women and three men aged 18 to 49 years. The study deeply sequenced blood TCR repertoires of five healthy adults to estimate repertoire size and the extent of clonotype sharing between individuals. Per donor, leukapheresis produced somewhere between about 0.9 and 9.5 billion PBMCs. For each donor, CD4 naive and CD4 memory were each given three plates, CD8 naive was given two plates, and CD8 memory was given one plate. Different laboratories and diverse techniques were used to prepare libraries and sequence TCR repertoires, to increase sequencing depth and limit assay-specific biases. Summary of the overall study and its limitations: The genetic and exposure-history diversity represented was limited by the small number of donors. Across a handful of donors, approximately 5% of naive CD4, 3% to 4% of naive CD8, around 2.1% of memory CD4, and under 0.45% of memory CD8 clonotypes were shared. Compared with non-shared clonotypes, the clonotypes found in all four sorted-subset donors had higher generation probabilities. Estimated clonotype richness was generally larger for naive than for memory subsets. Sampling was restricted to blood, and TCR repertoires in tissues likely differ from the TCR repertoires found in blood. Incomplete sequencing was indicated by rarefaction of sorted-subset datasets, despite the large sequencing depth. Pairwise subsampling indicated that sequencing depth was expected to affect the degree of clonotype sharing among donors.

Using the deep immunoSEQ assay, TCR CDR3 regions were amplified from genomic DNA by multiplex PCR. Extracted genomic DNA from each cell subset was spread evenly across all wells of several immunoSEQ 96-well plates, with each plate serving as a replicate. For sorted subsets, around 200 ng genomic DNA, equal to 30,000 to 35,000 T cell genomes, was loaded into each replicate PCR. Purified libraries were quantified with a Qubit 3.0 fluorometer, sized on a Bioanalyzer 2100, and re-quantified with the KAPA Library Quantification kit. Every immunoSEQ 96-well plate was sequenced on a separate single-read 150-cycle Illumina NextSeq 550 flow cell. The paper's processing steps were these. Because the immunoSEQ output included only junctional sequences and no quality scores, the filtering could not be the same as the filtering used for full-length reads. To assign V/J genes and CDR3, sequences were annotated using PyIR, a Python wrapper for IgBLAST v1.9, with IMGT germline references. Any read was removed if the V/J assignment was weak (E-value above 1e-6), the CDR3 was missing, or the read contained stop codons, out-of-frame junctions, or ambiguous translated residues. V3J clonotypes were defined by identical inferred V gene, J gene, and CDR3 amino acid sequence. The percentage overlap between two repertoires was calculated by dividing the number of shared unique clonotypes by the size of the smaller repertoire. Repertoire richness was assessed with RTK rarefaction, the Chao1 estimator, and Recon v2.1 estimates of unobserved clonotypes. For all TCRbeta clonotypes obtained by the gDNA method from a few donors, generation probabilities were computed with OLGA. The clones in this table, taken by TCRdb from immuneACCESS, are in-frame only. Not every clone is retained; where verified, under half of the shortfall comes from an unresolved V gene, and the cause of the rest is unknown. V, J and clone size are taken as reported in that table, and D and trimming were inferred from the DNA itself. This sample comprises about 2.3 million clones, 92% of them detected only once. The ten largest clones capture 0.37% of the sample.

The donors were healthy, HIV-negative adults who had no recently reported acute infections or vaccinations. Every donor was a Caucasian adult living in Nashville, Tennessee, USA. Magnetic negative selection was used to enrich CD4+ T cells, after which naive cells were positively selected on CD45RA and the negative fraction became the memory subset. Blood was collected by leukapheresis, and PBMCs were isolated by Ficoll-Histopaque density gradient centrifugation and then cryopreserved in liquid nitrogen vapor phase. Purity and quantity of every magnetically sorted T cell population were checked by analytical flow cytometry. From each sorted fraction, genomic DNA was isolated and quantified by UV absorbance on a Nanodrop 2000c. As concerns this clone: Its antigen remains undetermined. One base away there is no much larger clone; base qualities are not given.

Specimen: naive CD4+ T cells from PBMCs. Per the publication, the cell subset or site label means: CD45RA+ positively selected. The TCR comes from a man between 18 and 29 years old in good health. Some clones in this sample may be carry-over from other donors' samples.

For the CDR3, the sequence is CASSLERDTLGGIVGQFF. Here is the DNA: TGTGCCAGCAGTCTTGAACGGGACACCCTCGGGGGTATTGTTGGGCAGTTCTTC. The chain is made from TRBV28 and TRBJ2-1; the D segment might be TRBD1 or TRBD2, since each matches 6 bases. Reading the germline V gene gives CDR1 MDHEN and CDR2 SYDVKM. The V and J ends are trimmed by 5 bases and 12 bases, leaving 32 bases between them. The CDR3 covers 18 residues, taking in both the cysteine and the phenylalanine. Here the CDR3 DNA is all that survives: 54 bases in frame from base 1.